This entry lists 29 T cell receptor beta chains sequenced from one sample in a study of T cell responses to AZD1222 COVID-19 vaccine. Libraries were prepared by immunoSEQ multiplex PCR; TCRdb keeps only in-frame clonotypes and omits some of them. Of about 150,000 clones in the sample, about 90% were seen once. The specimen was peripheral blood, collected on day 0 of AZD1222 vaccination. These receptors originate from an adult in good health.

The J gene is TRBJ1-3, the V gene TRBV29-1, with a possible D match to TRBD1 (5 bases). V lost 4 bases and J 3 bases, leaving 10 bases between the germline ends. This CDR3 has 13 amino acids. Germline V lookup: CDR1 SQVTM, CDR2 ANQGSEA. CDR3 in amino acids: CSVVQGGGNTIYF. For the CDR3, the DNA is TGCAGCGTTGTGCAGGGTGGTGGAAACACCATATATTTT.

The CDR3 nucleotides read TGTGCCAGCAGACCGAGGGATTACCGAAACTATGGCTACACCTTC. It translates to CASRPRDYRNYGYTF. V and J are TRBV2 and TRBJ1-2; D ambiguous. V lost 6 bases and J lost 2, with 16 bases in between. CDR3 length: 15 residues. CDR1 and CDR2 from the germline V gene are SNHLY and FYNNEI.

The chain carries TRBV6-5 and TRBJ1-2; possible D gene TRBD1, 5 bases. The V end was cut by 7 bases, the J end by 4 bases, with 10 bases between. The CDR3 covers 12 residues. The germline gives CDR1 MNHEY, CDR2 SVGAGI. The CDR3 sequence is CASTGGGYGYTF. The CDR3 coding sequence is TGTGCCAGCACGGGGGGGGGCTATGGCTACACCTTC.

The chain carries TRBV5-1 and TRBJ2-1, with D possibly called TRBD1 or TRBD2 (6 bases each). V lost 0 bases and J 0 bases, leaving 7 bases between the germline ends. The CDR3 covers 15 residues. Germline-derived CDR1 and CDR2 are SGHRS and YFSETQ. CDR3 nucleotide sequence: TGCGCCAGCAGCTTGGAGGGGGGCTCCTACAATGAGCAGTTCTTC. Residues: CASSLEGGSYNEQFF.

The chain joins TRBV3-1 (or the pseudogene TRBV3-2) to TRBJ1-6, with a weak D call TRBD1 (6 bases). Trimming removed 1 base from V and 7 bases from J, with 14 bases in between. The germline CDR1 and CDR2 sequences are LGHDT and YNNKEL (reference sequence). The CDR3 has 16 amino acids. CDR3 sequence: CASSQGAGAKNSPLHF. The CDR3 DNA is TGTGCCAGCAGCCAAGGGGCAGGGGCGAAGAATTCACCCCTCCACTTT.

The chain couples TRBV7-9 to TRBJ2-1, with 9 bases aligning to TRBD2. CDR1 and CDR2 from the germline V gene are SEHNR and FQNEAQ (reference sequence). The CDR3 loop spans 14 amino acids. J was trimmed by 13 bases and V by 0 bases; bases with no gene match: 7. CDR3 sequence (DNA): TGTGCCAGCAGCTTAGCCCAGCGGGAGGTTGATCAGTTCTTC. This codes for CASSLAQREVDQFF.

The table lists this clone with a few counts. The gene calls are TRBV7-2 and TRBJ2-7; 10 nucleotides align to TRBD1. CDR3 length: 12 residues. Looked up from germline, CDR1 is SGHTA and CDR2 is FQGNSA. J gave up 11 bases and V 6 bases, and 7 bases lay outside the gene matches. The CDR3 reads CASRRSGTGEYF. The CDR3 DNA is TGTGCCAGCAGACGGTCCGGGACAGGGGAGTACTTC.

V and J are TRBV10-2 and TRBJ1-1; D gene uncertain. The V end was cut by 3 bases, the J end by 2 bases, with 7 bases between. The CDR3 covers 13 residues. CDR1 and CDR2 from the germline V gene are WSHSY and SAAADI. CDR3 sequence: CASSELINTEAFF. The CDR3 DNA reads as TGCGCCAGCAGTGAATTAATAAACACTGAAGCTTTCTTT.

This clone turned up a few times. V is TRBV6-5 and J is TRBJ1-5; TRBD1 matches 7 bases. Germline trimming cut 4 bases from V and 5 bases from J; bases unmatched to any gene: 5. The germline V gene has CDR1 MNHEY and CDR2 SVGAGI. The CDR3 consists of 14 residues. The CDR3 spells CASSWTGGDQPQHF. In DNA form, the CDR3 reads TGTGCCAGCAGTTGGACAGGCGGGGATCAGCCCCAGCATTTT.

The V and J genes are TRBV5-4 and TRBJ1-6, with 8 positions matching TRBD1. The CDR3 spans 16 residues. The V and J ends lost 4 bases and 5 bases, in that order; junction bases with no gene match: 8. The germline V gene encodes CDR1 SGHNT and CDR2 YYREEE (reference sequence). This chain's CDR3 is CASSRLTGENNSPLHF. CDR3 coding DNA: TGTGCCAGCAGCCGACTGACAGGGGAGAATAATTCACCCCTCCACTTT.

V usage is TRBV3-1 (or the pseudogene TRBV3-2) and J usage is TRBJ2-1, with D perhaps matching TRBD2 (6 bases). The V end was cut by 4 bases, the J end by 4 bases, with 17 bases between. Germline V gives CDR1 LGHDT, CDR2 YNNKEL (reference sequence). The CDR3 extends over 16 amino acids. Written as DNA, the CDR3 is TGTGCCAGCAGCCTAAAAAGCCCTGGGGGGTACAATGAGCAGTTCTTC. This translates into CASSLKSPGGYNEQFF.

The CDR3 DNA reads TGTGCCAGCACCCTACGGGGCTACGCCTACGAGCAGTACTTC. Amino acids: CASTLRGYAYEQYF. V gene TRBV28 combines with J gene TRBJ2-7; D tentatively reads TRBD1 or TRBD2 (5 bases each). V was cut by 7 bases and J by 2 bases, with 15 bases left in between. Per the germline V gene, CDR1 is MDHEN and CDR2 is SYDVKM. This CDR3 contains 14 residues.

The rearrangement links TRBV18 to TRBJ2-5, with no clear D. The germline V gene encodes CDR1 KGHSH and CDR2 LQKENI. The V and J ends lost 3 bases and 0 bases respectively, with 8 bases between them. The length of the CDR3 is 14 residues. CDR3 nucleotides: TGTGCCAGCTCACCGGCCAGGAACCAAGAGACCCAGTACTTC. It specifies CASSPARNQETQYF.

V gene TRBV7-2 combines with J gene TRBJ1-2; no reliable D call. The CDR3 spans 16 residues. V was trimmed by 5 bases and J by 7 bases, leaving 23 bases between them. Germline V gene sequence: CDR1 SGHTA, CDR2 FQGNSA. CDR3 residues: CASSTPGGHSLGGYTF. The CDR3 DNA is TGTGCCAGCAGCACCCCGGGAGGGCACAGCTTAGGTGGCTACACCTTC.

The J gene is TRBJ1-2, the V gene TRBV28; 7 bases agree with TRBD1. The trim removed 8 bases at V and 4 bases at J, leaving 16 bases unmatched. The CDR3 consists of 16 residues. From germline, CDR1 is MDHEN and CDR2 SYDVKM. CDR3: CASSSGTELWGYGYTF. The CDR3 DNA reads as TGTGCCAGCTCCTCCGGGACAGAGCTTTGGGGCTATGGCTACACCTTC.

This clone was observed a single time. This chain links TRBV28 with TRBJ1-2; D remains ambiguous. The V and J ends lost 4 bases and 5 bases respectively, with 5 bases between them. The CDR3 consists of 11 residues. Germline values: CDR1 MDHEN, CDR2 SYDVKM. In nucleotides, the CDR3 is TGTGCCAGCAGTTCCCAATATGGCTACACCTTC. Translation gives CASSSQYGYTF.

The chain links TRBV18 to TRBJ1-6; tentative D call: TRBD1 (6 bases). Germline values: CDR1 KGHSH, CDR2 LQKENI. The CDR3 loop spans 15 amino acids. The germline V and J ends were trimmed by 4 bases and 10 bases, with 17 bases remaining between them. The CDR3 DNA is TGTGCCAGCTCACTCAGGGTCGAGGGGGACTCACCCCTCCACTTT. Translated: CASSLRVEGDSPLHF.

The CDR3 DNA follows: TGTGCCAGCGCGGGACAGTTCCCCGAGGAGCCCCAGCATTTT. This codes for CASAGQFPEEPQHF. The chain joins TRBV2 to TRBJ1-5; 7 nucleotides align to TRBD1. The length of the CDR3 is 14 residues. Germline V gene sequence: CDR1 SNHLY, CDR2 FYNNEI. V was clipped by 8 bases and J by 8 bases; unmatched bases: 12.

The chain joins TRBV4-1 to TRBJ1-1; 7 nucleotides match TRBD1. CDR1 and CDR2 (germline): MGHRA, YSYEKL. This CDR3 has 14 amino acids. The V segment lost 1 base and the J segment 3 bases; nucleotides outside the gene matches: 2. CDR3 nucleotide sequence: TGCGCCAGCAGCCAAGTCAGGGGGTACACTGAAGCTTTCTTT. As protein: CASSQVRGYTEAFF.

V is TRBV3-1 (or the pseudogene TRBV3-2) and J is TRBJ2-7; no firm D call. The CDR3 consists of 14 residues. Trimming removed 1 base at V and 4 bases at J, with 11 bases between. The V gene's germline CDR1 is LGHDT and CDR2 YNNKEL (reference sequence). The CDR3 bases are TGTGCCAGCAGCCAAGGGAGTTGGGTTTACGAGCAGTACTTC. This sequence encodes CASSQGSWVYEQYF.

The V and J genes are TRBV7-9 and TRBJ1-3, with TRBD1 matching over 8 bases. Trimming removed 7 bases from V and 3 bases from J; junction bases left unmatched: 11. CDR1 is SEHNR, CDR2 FQNEAQ, per germline (reference sequence). The CDR3 covers 16 residues. The CDR3 DNA reads as TGTGCCAGCACCATACAGGGGGGGTCGATTGGAAACACCATATATTTT. Translation: CASTIQGGSIGNTIYF.

J is TRBJ1-5 and V is TRBV27; TRBD1 agrees at 7 bases. The CDR3 extends over 18 amino acids. Trimming cost V 1 base and J 0 bases; bases outside gene matches: 9. Per the germline V gene, CDR1 is MNHEY and CDR2 is SMNVEV (reference sequence). This CDR3 reads CASSLYAGQLYSNQPQHF. In DNA, the CDR3 is TGTGCCAGCAGTTTATATGCGGGACAGCTCTATAGCAATCAGCCCCAGCATTTT.

This clone was seen a single time. The chain joins TRBV19 to TRBJ2-1; TRBD2 might be the D (6 bases). Trimming took off 10 bases at V and 0 bases at J, with 19 bases between the two ends. Germline V lookup: CDR1 LNHDA, CDR2 SQIVND (reference sequence). The CDR3 has 16 amino acids. CDR3 region: CATHPTAAGSYNEQFF. The CDR3 nucleotides are TGTGCCACCCACCCGACGGCAGCGGGCTCCTACAATGAGCAGTTCTTC.

The chain employs TRBV7-3 and TRBJ2-7; a weak D match, TRBD1 (6 bases). This CDR3 comprises 16 residues. Germline CDR1 reads SGHTA; CDR2 reads FQGTGA. Trimming removed 2 bases from V and 2 bases from J, with 16 bases in between. CDR3: CASSLVWDNTAYEQYF. The CDR3 nucleotides are TGTGCCAGCAGCTTAGTTTGGGACAATACCGCCTACGAGCAGTACTTC.

The gene calls are TRBV5-1 and TRBJ2-2; 10 bases match TRBD2. Looked up from germline, CDR1 is SGHRS and CDR2 is YFSETQ. The CDR3 is made up of 16 amino acids. Losses at the gene ends were 0 bases for V and 6 bases for J; bases not matched to a gene: 5. The CDR3 region has the DNA TGCGCCAGCAGCTTGGCCCCTAGCGGGAGTGCCGGGGAGCTGTTTTTT. Residues: CASSLAPSGSAGELFF.

J is TRBJ2-2 and V is TRBV19; D possibly corresponds to TRBD1 (5 bases). V gave up 3 bases and J gave up 7 bases, with 15 bases separating them. This CDR3 spans 15 amino acids. Germline-derived CDR1 and CDR2 are LNHDA and SQIVND (reference sequence). CDR3 DNA: TGTGCCAGTAGTATTAATAGCAGGGTTAGCGGGGAGCTGTTTTTT. It specifies CASSINSRVSGELFF. Full variable domain (missing parts from reference TRBV19 and TRBJ2-2): DGGITQSPKYLFRKEGQNVTLSCEQNLNHDAMYWYRQDPGQGLRLIYYSQIVNDFQKGDIAEGYSVSREKKESFPLTVTSAQKNPTAFYLCASSINSRVSGELFFGEGSRLTVL.

CDR3 in DNA: TGTGCCAGTAGTGTCGCCGGGACAGGGTCCTCTGGAAACACCATATATTTT. It specifies CASSVAGTGSSGNTIYF. The chain links TRBV19 to TRBJ1-3, with TRBD1 identical over 9 bases. This CDR3 is 17 amino acids long. Unmatched junction bases numbered 8, after V lost 5 bases and J lost 0 bases. Germline V CDR1 and CDR2: LNHDA, SQIVND (reference sequence).

The J gene is TRBJ1-3, the V gene TRBV6-5; D not resolved. This CDR3 contains 12 residues. The germline V gene encodes CDR1 MNHEY and CDR2 SVGAGI. V lost 8 bases, J lost 0 bases, and 5 bases lay in between. CDR3 nucleotide sequence: TGTGCCAGCGGACCCTCTGGAAACACCATATATTTT. It translates to CASGPSGNTIYF.

The chain is built from TRBV19 and TRBJ2-4, with 14 bases identical to TRBD2. In germline, CDR1 is LNHDA, CDR2 SQIVND (reference sequence). The trim removed 6 bases at V and 3 bases at J, leaving 7 bases unmatched. The CDR3 spans 17 residues. CDR3 sequence reads: CASRGLAGAGDKNIQYF. DNA for the CDR3: TGTGCCAGTAGGGGACTAGCGGGGGCAGGGGACAAAAACATTCAGTACTTC.